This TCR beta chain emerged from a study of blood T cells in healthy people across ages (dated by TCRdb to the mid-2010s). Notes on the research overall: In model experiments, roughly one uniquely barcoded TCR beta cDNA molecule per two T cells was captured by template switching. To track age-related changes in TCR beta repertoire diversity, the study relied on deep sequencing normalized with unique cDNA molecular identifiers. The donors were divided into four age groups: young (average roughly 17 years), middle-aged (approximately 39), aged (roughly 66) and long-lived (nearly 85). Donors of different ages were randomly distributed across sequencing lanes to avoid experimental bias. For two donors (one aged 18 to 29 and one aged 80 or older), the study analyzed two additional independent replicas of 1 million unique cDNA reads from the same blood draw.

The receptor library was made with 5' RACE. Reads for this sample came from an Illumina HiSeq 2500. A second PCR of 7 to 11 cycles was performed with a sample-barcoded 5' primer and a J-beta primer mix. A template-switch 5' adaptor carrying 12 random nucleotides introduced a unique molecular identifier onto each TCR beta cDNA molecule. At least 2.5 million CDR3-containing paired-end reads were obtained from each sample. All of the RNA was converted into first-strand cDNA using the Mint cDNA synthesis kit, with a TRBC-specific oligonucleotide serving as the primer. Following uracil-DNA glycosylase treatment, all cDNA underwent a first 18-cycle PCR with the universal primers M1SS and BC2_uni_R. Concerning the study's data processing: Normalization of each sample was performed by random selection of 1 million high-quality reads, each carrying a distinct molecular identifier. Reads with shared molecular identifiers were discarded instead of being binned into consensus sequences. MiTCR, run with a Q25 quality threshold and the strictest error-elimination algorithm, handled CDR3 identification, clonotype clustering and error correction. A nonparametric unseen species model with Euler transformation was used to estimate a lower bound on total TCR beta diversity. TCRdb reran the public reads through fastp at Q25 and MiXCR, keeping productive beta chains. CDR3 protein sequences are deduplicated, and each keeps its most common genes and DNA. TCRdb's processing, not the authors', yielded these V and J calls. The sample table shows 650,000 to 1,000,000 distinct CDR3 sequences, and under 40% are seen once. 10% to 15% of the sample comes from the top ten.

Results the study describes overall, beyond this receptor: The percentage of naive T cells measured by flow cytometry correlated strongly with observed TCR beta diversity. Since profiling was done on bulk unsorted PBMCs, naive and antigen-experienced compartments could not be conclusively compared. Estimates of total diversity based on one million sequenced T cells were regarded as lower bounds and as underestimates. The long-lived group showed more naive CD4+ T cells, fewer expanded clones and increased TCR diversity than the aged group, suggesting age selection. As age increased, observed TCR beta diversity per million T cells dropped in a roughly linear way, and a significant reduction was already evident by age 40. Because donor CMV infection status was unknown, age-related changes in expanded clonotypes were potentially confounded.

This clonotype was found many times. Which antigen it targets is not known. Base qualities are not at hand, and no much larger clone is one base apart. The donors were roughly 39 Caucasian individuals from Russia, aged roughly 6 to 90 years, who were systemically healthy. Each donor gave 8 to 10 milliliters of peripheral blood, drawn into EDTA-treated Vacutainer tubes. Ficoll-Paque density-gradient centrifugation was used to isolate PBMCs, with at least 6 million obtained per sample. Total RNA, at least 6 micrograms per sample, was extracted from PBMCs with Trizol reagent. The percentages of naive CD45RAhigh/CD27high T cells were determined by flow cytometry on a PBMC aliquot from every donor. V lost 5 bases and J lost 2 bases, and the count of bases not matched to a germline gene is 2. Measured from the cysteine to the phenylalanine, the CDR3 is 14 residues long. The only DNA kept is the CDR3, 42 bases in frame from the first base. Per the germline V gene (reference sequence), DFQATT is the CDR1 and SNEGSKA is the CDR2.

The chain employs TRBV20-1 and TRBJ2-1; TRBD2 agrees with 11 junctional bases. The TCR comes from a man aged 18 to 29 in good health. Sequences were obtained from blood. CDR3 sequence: CSAETSGAYNEQFF. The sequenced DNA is TGCAGTGCTGAGACTAGCGGGGCCTACAATGAGCAGTTCTTC.